The entry below gives a single T cell receptor beta chain sequence along with its context. These data originate in a study of blood T cell repertoires in COVID-19. Study-level information: The United States, Italy and Spain provided the acute and convalescent COVID-19 samples. The analysed material was cDNA or gDNA that came from T cells, B-cell-depleted T cells, or PBMCs.

Original analysis: It was from reference gene primer amplification that nucleated cell counts were estimated. Sequenced by immunoSEQ multiplex PCR; TCRdb stores in-frame clones only, minus some. That table is the source of V, J and clone size, and D and trimming were worked out from the DNA. The sample includes around 200,000 clones, about 86% seen only once; the top ten take 2.9%. Germline loops: CDR1 SEHNR, CDR2 FQNEAQ (reference sequence). The V gene lost 5 bases and the J gene lost 3 bases, with 16 bases spanning the gap. The length of the CDR3 is 15 residues. This chain links TRBV7-9 with TRBJ1-1, with D tentatively TRBD1 (5 bases). The sample was peripheral blood. This sequence originates from a man aged 50 to 59 with active or convalescent COVID-19. The CDR3 coding sequence is TGTGCCAGCAGCCTCTCTGGGGGAGGGTACACTGAAGCTTTCTTT. Amino acid sequence: CASSLSGGGYTEAFF.